This T cell receptor (beta chain) was documented in a study of T-cell memory formation after mild COVID-19 (dated by TCRdb to about 2021). Background for the entire study: Most TCR sequence clusters were specific to one of the two donors. In a couple of donors, T-cell clones that expanded and contracted after mild COVID-19 were tracked by sequencing TCRalpha and TCRbeta repertoires over time. Two young, previously healthy adult volunteers made up the cohort, one male and one female.

The sequencer listed for this sample is Illumina NovaSeq 6000. Using 5'RACE with constant-segment primers, TCRalpha and TCRbeta cDNA libraries were constructed, with sample barcodes and unique molecular identifiers added in the process. RNA was extracted from every sample with Trizol reagent. Libraries were amplified in two PCR steps, with a second sample barcode and Illumina TruSeq adapters added in the second step. The libraries were sequenced on an Illumina NovaSeq using 2 x 150 bp paired-end reads. The authors' pipeline ran thus. The reads were demultiplexed and collapsed into UMI-guided consensus sequences using migec v1.2.7. Using mixcr v2.1.11, UMI consensuses were aligned to TRA and TRB V and J templates and then assembled into clonotypes. Clonotypes were classified as expanded or contracted when called significant by both edgeR and NoisET, with noise models trained on biological replicates. edgeR calls used a false discovery rate-adjusted p below 0.01 and a log2 fold-change threshold of 1. As an exploratory analysis of dynamics, max-normalized trajectories of the 1000 most abundant clonotypes were examined by PCA with hierarchical clustering. Separately sequenced CD4+ and CD8+ repertoires were used to assign a CD4 or CD8 phenotype to each responding clone. TCRdb trimmed the raw reads at Q25, called clones with MiXCR and kept productive beta chains. Entries are consolidated by CDR3 protein sequence, retaining the most common genes and DNA. The V and J calls reflect TCRdb's pipeline rather than the authors' work. This sample is represented by tens of thousands of distinct CDR3 sequences; more than 8% of them were singletons. Jointly, the top ten make up 1.2% of the sample.

Ficoll-Paque density gradient centrifugation was used to isolate PBMCs. The germline V gene yields ENHRY for CDR1 and SYGVKD for CDR2. V sheds 10 bases and J sheds 2 bases, leaving 12 bases between their ends. Reading from cysteine to phenylalanine, the CDR3 counts 13 amino acids. Kept here is only the CDR3 DNA, which spans 39 bases and is read in frame from base 1. A note on this clonotype: No antigen is known for it. No much larger clone exists at a distance of one base, and base qualities are not known.

Findings and caveats that apply to the study as a whole: The second-wave clones that peaked on day 37 were not confirmed to be SARS-CoV-2 specific. The detection of some responding clones in pre-infection memory suggests that pre-existing cross-reactive memory T cells joined the SARS-CoV-2 response. Contracting CD4+ clones were located mainly in the CM and EM memory subsets, whereas CD8+ clones were found to be enriched in EMRA. The study included only two mild cases, and larger cohorts that include severe cases with pre-infection samples were judged to be necessary. Clones that contracted from day 15 to 85 showed balanced CD4/CD8 phenotypes, whereas a second wave of clones that expanded from day 15 to 37 leaned towards CD4+.

The chain joins TRBV10-3 to TRBJ1-3; matching of 5 bases hints at TRBD1 as the D gene. The clonotype comes from a man aged 18 to 35 who had mild COVID-19 (a few samples of this study predate the infection). The sample titles of this study are shuffled in the database, so cell type and time point are left out; the donor was told from shared clones. Sequencing input: PBMCs or a T cell subset sorted from them (not recorded which). The CDR3 region: CATTQGAGNTIYF. The DNA sequence is given as TGTGCCACGACGCAGGGAGCTGGAAACACCATATATTTT.